These 21 T cell receptor beta chains were sequenced from one sample in a study of Tregs in tolerant kidney transplant recipients (dated by TCRdb to 2018 to 2020). Libraries were built with the immunoSEQ multiplex PCR assay. TCRdb's version of the immuneACCESS table is confined to in-frame rearrangements and falls short of the full clone set. An unresolved V gene accounts for under half of the shortfall where checked; the remainder is of unknown origin. The sample table includes 13,000 to 15,000 clones. The ten most abundant clones make up roughly 28% of the sample. The meaning of the sample's time point label: 6 months after combined kidney and bone marrow transplant. The transplants used related donors along with nonmyeloablative bone marrow transplantation, and in the human trials mixed chimerism was transient. The specimen was CD8+ T cells from blood (PBMCs), collected 6 months after the transplant. Every receptor here comes from a human patient who received a combined kidney and bone marrow transplant. After a transplant, some T cells may be of graft donor origin.

For this clone: The read stops 3 residues short of the end of the CDR3; the missing end is completed from the germline J gene. The chain is built from TRBV12-3 or TRBV12-4 and TRBJ2-5; TRBD2 matches at 11 bases. The CDR3 contains 16 residues. Trimming removed 2 bases from V and 0 bases from J; junction bases left unmatched: 2. The DNA read from the CDR3 is TGTGCCAGCAGTTTAATGGGACTAGCGGACCAAGAGACC. This encodes CASSLMGLADQET. The entire CDR3 protein is CASSLMGLADQETQYF.

Partial CDR3 DNA: TGTGCCAGCAGCTTAGCGGGCGGGCACTACAATGAG. Protein: CASSLAGGHYNE. The CDR3 in full is CASSLAGGHYNEQFF. The V and J genes are TRBV7-2 and TRBJ2-1; D is possibly TRBD2 (5 bases). The CDR3 extends 3 residues past the end of the read, so its final part is completed from the germline J gene. Germline loops: CDR1 SGHTA, CDR2 FQGNSA. The CDR3 is made up of 15 amino acids. V was trimmed by 0 bases and J by 3 bases, leaving 9 bases between them.

Regarding this clone: With the read ending 3 residues before the CDR3 end, the germline J gene is used to fill in that end. The gene calls are TRBV28 and TRBJ2-7; 13 positions agree with TRBD2. The CDR3 contains 17 residues. V dropped 4 bases and J dropped 6; count of bases not matched to a gene: 12. Germline loops: CDR1 MDHEN, CDR2 SYDVKM. The CDR3 bases that were read are TGTGCCAGCAGTTCACCCGGGACTAGCGGGATCCCAAGCGAG. Protein: CASSSPGTSGIPSE. The complete CDR3 protein is CASSSPGTSGIPSEQYF. Full variable domain (missing parts from reference TRBV28 and TRBJ2-7): DVKVTQSSRYLVKRTGEKVFLECVQDMDHENMFWYRQDPGLGLRLIYFSYDVKMKEKGDIPEGYSVSREKKERFSLILESASTNQTSMYLCASSSPGTSGIPSEQYFGPGTRLTVT.

About this clone itself: The CDR3 end falls 3 residues outside the read, so it is completed with the germline J gene. This chain links TRBV18 with TRBJ2-3; perhaps TRBD2 as D (7 bases). This CDR3 has 14 residues. Germline V gives CDR1 KGHSH, CDR2 LQKENI. This CDR3 reads CASTNSGGRETQYF. The sequenced part of the CDR3 DNA is TGTGCCAGCACGAACTCGGGGGGCCGGGAGACG. The variable domain in full, completed from reference TRBV18 and TRBJ2-3, reads NAGVMQNPRHLVRRRGQEARLRCSPMKGHSHVYWYRQLPEEGLKFMVYLQKENIIDESGMPKERFSAEFPKEGPSILRIQQVVRGDSAAYFCASTNSGGRETQYFGPGTRLTVL.

Worth noting for this clone: The read finishes 3 residues shy of the CDR3 end, and the germline J gene is used to complete it. The rearrangement joins TRBV29-1 to TRBJ2-6; a possible D gene is TRBD2 (5 bases). This CDR3 region has 16 residues. Trimming removed 2 bases at V and 4 bases at J, with 15 bases between. Germline V CDR1 and CDR2: SQVTM, ANQGSEA. The CDR3 DNA, read in part, is TGCAGCGTTGAAAGGGCAGAGGGCGACGGGGCCAACGTC. It encodes CSVERAEGDGANV. From start to end, the CDR3 is CSVERAEGDGANVLTF.

About this clone: The read ends 3 residues early relative to the CDR3; the germline J gene fills the gap. The chain uses TRBV28 and TRBJ2-1, with 7 bases identical to TRBD1. The junction had 16 bases not matched to a gene; V was cut back by 3 bases and J by 8 bases. Germline lookup yields CDR1 MDHEN and CDR2 SYDVKM. The CDR3 has 17 residues. CDR3 protein: CASSFIKDRSLWDEQFF. CDR3 DNA (partial): TGTGCCAGCAGTTTCATAAAGGACAGGTCCCTTTGGGATGAG.

Worth noting for this clone: The CDR3 end is not reached by the read, which stops 3 residues before it; the germline J gene fills it in. The chain combines TRBV7-9 with TRBJ1-2; D remains unclear. This CDR3 is built from 14 residues. Germline CDR1 reads SEHNR; CDR2 reads FQNEAQ (reference sequence). CDR3 sequence reads: CASSLGGSGNTYTF. The sequenced CDR3 bases are TGTGCCAGCAGCTTAGGAGGGAGCGGGAATACC.

Concerning this clone: The observed sequence ends 3 residues before the CDR3 terminus, with the missing tail filled in from the germline J gene. The V call is TRBV13, the J call TRBJ2-2; possible D gene TRBD2, 7 bases. The CDR3 loop spans 15 amino acids. Germline V gene sequence: CDR1 PRHDT, CDR2 FYEKMQ (reference sequence). V was pared by 2 bases and J by 4 bases, with 11 bases between. Incomplete CDR3 DNA: TGTGCCAGCAGCTTACGGGGGGCCGCCACCGGGGAG. Translating gives CASSLRGAATGE. The entire CDR3 protein reads CASSLRGAATGELFF.

The sequenced part of the CDR3 DNA is TGTGCCAGCAGACAGGGCTATAACTATGGC. It encodes CASRQGYNYG. The CDR3, in full, reads CASRQGYNYGYTF. The J gene is TRBJ1-2, the V gene TRBV6-2 or TRBV6-3; tentatively, D is TRBD1 (6 bases). The read finishes 3 residues shy of the CDR3 end, and the germline J gene is used to complete it. Germline CDR1 is MNHEY and CDR2 is SVGEGT. Trimming removed 6 bases from V and 1 base from J, with 9 bases in between. The CDR3 contains 13 residues.

CDR3 DNA (partial): TGCGCCAGCAGCCAGGGGTGGACAGGTAACACCGGGGAG. Translating gives CASSQGWTGNTGE. The full CDR3 reads CASSQGWTGNTGELFF. This chain joins TRBV4-1 and TRBJ2-2; 7 positions match TRBD1. Read coverage stops 3 residues before the CDR3 terminus; the germline J gene supplies the remainder. The CDR3 has 16 residues. Germline V lookup: CDR1 MGHRA, CDR2 YSYEKL. Germline trimming cut 3 bases from V and 2 bases from J; bases unmatched to any gene: 6.

As regards this clone: The read terminates 3 residues before the CDR3 end, so the remaining end is supplied by the germline J gene. The gene calls are TRBV10-1 and TRBJ2-2; D gene uncertain. The germline V and J ends were trimmed by 6 bases and 0 bases, with 5 bases remaining between them. The CDR3 length is 13 residues. CDR1 and CDR2 (germline): WNHNN, SYGVQD (reference sequence). CDR3 sequence: CASRRTNTGELFF. The sequenced CDR3 bases are TGCGCCAGCAGGCGCACGAACACCGGGGAG.

The CDR3 DNA, read in part, is TGCGCCAGCAGCCAAGTTGAGACAGGGGGAGAAGAGACC. This sequence encodes CASSQVETGGEET. The CDR3 reads in full as CASSQVETGGEETQYF. The chain links TRBV4-1 to TRBJ2-5; 9 positions agree with TRBD1. From the germline J gene comes the end of the CDR3, since the read stops 3 residues before it. The CDR3 runs to 16 residues. Germline V gives CDR1 MGHRA, CDR2 YSYEKL. Germline trimming cut 1 base from V and 3 bases from J; bases unmatched to any gene: 6.

Details on this clone: The read ends 3 residues shy of where the CDR3 ends; the end is completed using the germline J gene. V is TRBV7-2 and J is TRBJ2-1, with 8 bases that match TRBD2. CDR1 SGHTA and CDR2 FQGNSA come from the germline V gene. The CDR3 totals 13 residues. The trim removed 10 bases at V and 6 bases at J, leaving 8 bases unmatched. CDR3 loop: CAIVSGSGNEQFF. The sequenced part of the CDR3 DNA is TGTGCCATCGTGAGCGGGAGTGGCAATGAG. The full variable domain, in which reference TRBV7-2 and TRBJ2-1 provide the parts outside the CDR3, is GAGVSQSPSNKVTEKGKDVELRCDPISGHTALYWYRQSLGQGLEFLIYFQGNSAPDKSGLPSDRFSAERTGGSVSTLTIQRTQQEDSAVYLCAIVSGSGNEQFFGPGTRLTVL.

As to this clone: The read falls 3 residues short of the CDR3 end, and the missing part is taken from the germline J gene. This chain uses TRBV6-1 with TRBJ2-1; 7 positions agree with TRBD2. The ends lost 4 bases at V and 9 bases at J; junction bases unmatched: 6. Germline lookup yields CDR1 MNHNS and CDR2 SASEGT. This CDR3 is 13 amino acids long. This CDR3 reads CASSGTSILEQFF. The sequenced CDR3 bases are TGTGCCAGCAGTGGGACTAGTATTCTTGAG.

Concerning this clone itself: The CDR3 goes on 3 residues after the read ends, and that part is filled in from the germline J gene. The rearrangement links TRBV6-2 or TRBV6-3 to TRBJ2-3, with a tentative D call TRBD2 (6 bases). The CDR3 runs to 14 residues. Germline loops: CDR1 MNHEY, CDR2 SVGEGT. Trimming removed 6 bases at V and 2 bases at J, with 12 bases between. The CDR3 here is CASRGDFFTDTQYF. Incomplete CDR3 DNA: TGTGCCAGCAGAGGGGACTTTTTCACAGATACG.

According to its frequency, this clone is hyperexpanded (1% or more). With the read ending 3 residues before the CDR3 end, the germline J gene is used to fill in that end. The chain joins TRBV19 to TRBJ2-7; 7 bases match TRBD1. This CDR3 has 13 amino acids. Germline assignment: CDR1 LNHDA and CDR2 SQIVND (reference sequence). V lost 1 base and J lost 6; bases outside the gene matches: 3. CDR3 bases read: TGTGCCAGTAGTATAGCCGCAGGGGGCGAG. It is translated as CASSIAAGGE. The whole CDR3 protein is CASSIAAGGEQYF.

Details on this clone: The sequence runs out 3 residues before the end of the CDR3; the remainder is reconstructed from the germline J gene. The rearrangement joins TRBV7-6 to TRBJ2-5, with 10 positions matching TRBD2. This CDR3 comprises 15 residues. The trim removed 3 bases at V and 1 base at J, leaving 2 bases unmatched. Looked up from germline, CDR1 is SGHVS and CDR2 is FNYEAQ. CDR3 DNA (partial): TGTGCCAGCAGCTTGCTAGCGGGGGCCCAAGAGACC. The encoded protein is CASSLLAGAQET. The full CDR3 protein is CASSLLAGAQETQYF.

As to this clone: The read gets to within 3 residues of the CDR3 end, and the germline J gene fills in the rest. The chain links TRBV7-8 to TRBJ2-7; 7 bases line up with TRBD1. In germline, CDR1 is SGHVS, CDR2 FQNEAQ. V lost 6 bases and J lost 0; bases outside the gene matches: 8. The CDR3 totals 15 residues. The CDR3 DNA, read in part, is TGTGCCAGCAGTCTACCGACAGGGTCCTCCTACGAG. It encodes CASSLPTGSSYE. The CDR3 reads in full as CASSLPTGSSYEQYF.

Worth noting for this clone: The read terminates 3 residues before the CDR3 end, so the remaining end is supplied by the germline J gene. This chain joins TRBV2 and TRBJ2-2, with 9 bases fitting TRBD1. From germline, CDR1 is SNHLY and CDR2 FYNNEI. The V gene end was trimmed by 2 bases and the J gene end by 7 bases; junction bases not matched to a gene: 8. The CDR3 is 16 amino acids. The chain's CDR3 is CASSELGTGSGGELFF. The part of the CDR3 DNA that was read is TGTGCCAGCAGTGAACTCGGGACAGGGTCAGGCGGGGAG.

As for this clone: The read falls 3 residues short of the CDR3 end, and the missing part is taken from the germline J gene. The rearrangement links TRBV7-6 to TRBJ2-1; the D is unclear. The V gene's germline CDR1 is SGHVS and CDR2 FNYEAQ. The CDR3 contains 18 residues. V was cut by 2 bases and J by 5 bases, with 22 bases left in between. The CDR3 reads CASSLQVGFSSLNNEQFF. The DNA read from the CDR3 is TGTGCCAGCAGCTTACAAGTAGGGTTCTCATCCCTGAACAATGAG.

A word on this clone: Read sequence stops 3 residues before the CDR3 end, and the germline J gene provides the missing end. The rearrangement joins TRBV5-1 to TRBJ2-3; a possible D gene is TRBD2 (5 bases). The ends were cut back, 4 bases at V and 0 bases at J, with 12 bases in the middle. Germline CDR1 is SGHRS and CDR2 is YFSETQ. The CDR3 spans 15 residues. The chain's CDR3 is CASSPGYSSTDTQYF. CDR3 DNA, as far as it was read: TGCGCCAGCAGCCCGGGGTATTCTAGCACAGATACG.